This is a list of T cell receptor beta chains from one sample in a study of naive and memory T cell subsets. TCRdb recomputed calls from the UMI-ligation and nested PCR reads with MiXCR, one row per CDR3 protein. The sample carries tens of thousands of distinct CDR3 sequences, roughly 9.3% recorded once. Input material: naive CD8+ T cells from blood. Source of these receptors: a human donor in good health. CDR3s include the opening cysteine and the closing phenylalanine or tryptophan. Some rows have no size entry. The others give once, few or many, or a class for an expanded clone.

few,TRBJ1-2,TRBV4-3,CASSQDGMGQANYGYTF
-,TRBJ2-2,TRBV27,CASSSQDRLNTGELFF
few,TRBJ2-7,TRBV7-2,CASSLIPYEQYF
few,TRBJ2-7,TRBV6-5,CASSTFSGLLDEQYF
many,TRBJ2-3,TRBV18,CASSFKGLYTDTQYF
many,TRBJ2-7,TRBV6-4,CASSALSLRGRGYEQYF
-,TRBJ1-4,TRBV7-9,CASSLDSGEKLFF
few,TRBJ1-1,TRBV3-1,CASSQESRGTFF
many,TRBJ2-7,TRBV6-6,CASSESGDAYEQYF
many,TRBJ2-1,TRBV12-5,CASGFGEQFF
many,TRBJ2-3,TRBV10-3,CAISPSGTDTQYF
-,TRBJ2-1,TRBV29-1,CSVEGGVRDDEYNEQFF
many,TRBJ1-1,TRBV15,CATSRTGVGTEAFF
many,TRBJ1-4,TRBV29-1,CSVGRQGTNEKLFF
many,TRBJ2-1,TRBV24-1,CATEDNNNEQFF
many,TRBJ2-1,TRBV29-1,CSSTGTSIYNEQFF
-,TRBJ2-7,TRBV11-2,CASLGNSGALEQYF
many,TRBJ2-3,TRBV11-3,CASSATGTGQYF
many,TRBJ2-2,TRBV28,CASTLGLAGGELFF
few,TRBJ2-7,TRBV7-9,CASSARPGQGYEQYF
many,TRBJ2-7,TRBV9,CASSVESHSYEQYF
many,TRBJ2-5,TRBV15,CATSSPGTTTPKTQYF
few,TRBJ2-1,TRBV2,CASSVGARQSSYNEQFF
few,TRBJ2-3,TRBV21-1,CASSSFSGRDGGTQYF
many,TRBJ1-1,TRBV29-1,CSAVSRDYTEAFF
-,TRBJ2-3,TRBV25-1,CASSESRTDTQYF
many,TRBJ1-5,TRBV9,CASSPRDSNQPQHF
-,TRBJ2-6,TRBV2,CASRSGTGGSGANVLTF
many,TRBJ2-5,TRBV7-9,CASSRDYLQETQYF
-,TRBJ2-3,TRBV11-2,CASSLDYRASRNTQYF
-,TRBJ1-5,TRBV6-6,CASSPDRENQPQHF
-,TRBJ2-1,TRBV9,CASSAPSGFAYNEQFF
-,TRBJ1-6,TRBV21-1,CASSTGRDTESSYNSPLHF
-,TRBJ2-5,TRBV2,CASLKRAQETQYF
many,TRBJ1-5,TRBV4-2,CASSQEDSNQPQHF
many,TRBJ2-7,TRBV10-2,CAATTSPGYEQYF
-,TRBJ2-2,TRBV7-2,CASSLAARTGELFF
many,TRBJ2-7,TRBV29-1,CSVEQGEGEQYF
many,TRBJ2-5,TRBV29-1,CSVDDRAARETQYF
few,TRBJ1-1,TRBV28,CASSFAEDTEAFF
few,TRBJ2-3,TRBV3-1,CASSQELAGAGDTQYF
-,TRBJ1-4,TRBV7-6,CASSTGTETTNEKLFF
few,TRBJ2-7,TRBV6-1,CASSEAGLLSSYEQYF
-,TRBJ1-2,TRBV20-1,CSARTERRPANYGYTF
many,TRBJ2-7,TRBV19,CASLARAVDSYEQYF
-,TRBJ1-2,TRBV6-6,CASSLDRGVSYGYTF
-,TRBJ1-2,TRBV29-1,CSVEPRESANYGYTF